This paragraph reports one TCR beta chain. These data come from a study of blood T cell repertoires in COVID-19. At the level of the study: Nucleic acid was either cDNA or gDNA, and it came from T cells, B-cell-depleted T cells, or PBMCs.

TCRdb's table, derived via immunoSEQ multiplex PCR, lists solely in-frame clones and lacks some. The data contain 100,000 or so clones, 75% to 85% of them seen just once; the ten biggest clones take up around 4%. CDR1 and CDR2 (germline): LGHNA, YSLEER. V lost 3 bases to trimming and J lost 7 bases, with 15 bases between them. The CDR3 consists of 14 residues. This clonotype originated in a man aged 55 to 70 with acute or convalescent COVID-19. The V and J genes are TRBV4-3 and TRBJ1-1; D gene ambiguous. Material for sequencing was peripheral blood. CDR3: CASSQEETNGEAFF. Here the CDR3 DNA reads TGCGCCAGCAGCCAGGAAGAGACAAACGGTGAAGCTTTCTTT.